These T cell receptor beta chains were read from a single sample in a study of technical replicates of blood from a few donors. TCRdb's table, derived via immunoSEQ multiplex PCR, lists solely in-frame clones and lacks some. The sample yields around 85,000 clones, roughly 94% seen once. The sample comprised T cells isolated from PBMCs. Every receptor here comes from a human donor in good health. Both conserved end residues are part of each CDR3. A D gene is named only where the DNA matches it firmly. The size field is filled for only some rows; it gives once, few, many or a size class.

V gene: TRBV6-1; D gene: TRBD1; clone size: once; J gene: TRBJ1-2; CDR3 DNA: TGTGCCAGCAGTGAGGGACAGGGTTCAAATGGCTACACCTTC; CDR3 protein: CASSEGQGSNGYTF
V gene: TRBV4-2; D gene: .; clone size: once; J gene: TRBJ1-5; CDR3 DNA: TGTGCCAGCAGCCAAGATGGGAGTGGAGTTGGCAATCAGCCCCAGCATTTT; CDR3 protein: CASSQDGSGVGNQPQHF
V gene: TRBV19; D gene: TRBD2; clone size: .; J gene: TRBJ2-3; CDR3 DNA: TGTGCCAGTAGTATACAGGTAGCGGGAGGAAGAGATACGCAGTATTTT; CDR3 protein: CASSIQVAGGRDTQYF
V gene: TRBV6-1; D gene: TRBD2; clone size: .; J gene: TRBJ2-7; CDR3 DNA: TGTGCCAGCAGTGAAGCGCGGGCGGGAGTAGCCTACGAGCAGTACTTC; CDR3 protein: CASSEARAGVAYEQYF
V gene: TRBV29-1; D gene: TRBD1; clone size: once; J gene: TRBJ1-1; CDR3 DNA: TGCAGCGGACTCCAAAGGGGGCCGGCCCTAGTTGAAGCTTTCTTT; CDR3 protein: CSGLQRGPALVEAFF
V gene: TRBV27; D gene: .; clone size: .; J gene: TRBJ1-5; CDR3 DNA: TGTGCCAGCAGCACTAATGGGGCGGAAAATCAGCCCCAGCATTTT; CDR3 protein: CASSTNGAENQPQHF
V gene: TRBV9; D gene: .; clone size: .; J gene: TRBJ2-1; CDR3 DNA: TGTGCCAGCAGCGTAGGGCAGGGAAGGGGAAATGAGCAGTTCTTC; CDR3 protein: CASSVGQGRGNEQFF
V gene: TRBV29-1; D gene: .; clone size: .; J gene: TRBJ2-2; CDR3 DNA: TGCAGCGTTGAAACAGGTTCGGCCGGGGAGCTGTTTTTT; CDR3 protein: CSVETGSAGELFF
V gene: TRBV18; D gene: .; clone size: .; J gene: TRBJ1-3; CDR3 DNA: TGTGCCAGCTCACCAACGGCAGGGGGAAACACCATATATTTT; CDR3 protein: CASSPTAGGNTIYF
V gene: TRBV6-4; D gene: .; clone size: once; J gene: TRBJ2-1; CDR3 DNA: TGTGCCTCGAAACAATTGGCGGGAAGCTCCTACAATGAGCAGTTCTTC; CDR3 protein: CASKQLAGSSYNEQFF
V gene: TRBV6-1; D gene: .; clone size: .; J gene: TRBJ1-4; CDR3 DNA: TGTGCCATCCAATATACACCTACAGAGGGAAAACTGTTTTTT; CDR3 protein: CAIQYTPTEGKLFF
V gene: TRBV9; D gene: .; clone size: .; J gene: TRBJ2-7; CDR3 DNA: TGTGCCAGCAGCGTAGCTGAGGGCGTCTCCTACGAGCAGTACTTC; CDR3 protein: CASSVAEGVSYEQYF
V gene: TRBV2; D gene: TRBD2; clone size: .; J gene: TRBJ2-3; CDR3 DNA: TGTGCCAGCAGTGAAGCCCCGGGACTAGCGGGGCCAGATACGCAGTATTTT; CDR3 protein: CASSEAPGLAGPDTQYF
V gene: TRBV5-1; D gene: .; clone size: .; J gene: TRBJ2-2; CDR3 DNA: TGCGCCAGCAGCGAACCAGGGTCCCTTAACACCGGGGAGCTGTTTTTT; CDR3 protein: CASSEPGSLNTGELFF
V gene: TRBV27; D gene: .; clone size: .; J gene: TRBJ2-1; CDR3 DNA: TGTGCCAGCAGTGACGTTGCGGGCTCCTACAATGAGCAGTTCTTC; CDR3 protein: CASSDVAGSYNEQFF
V gene: TRBV10-1; D gene: .; clone size: .; J gene: TRBJ1-5; CDR3 DNA: TGCGCCAGCAGTGAGTCGAGGAGGGCCAGGTGCTATAGCAATCAGCCCCAGCATTTT; CDR3 protein: CASSESRRARCYSNQPQHF
V gene: TRBV5-6; D gene: .; clone size: .; J gene: TRBJ1-6; CDR3 DNA: TGTGCCAGCAGCTTGGGCCTGGGGGGTTCACCCCTCCACTTT; CDR3 protein: CASSLGLGGSPLHF
V gene: TRBV19; D gene: .; clone size: .; J gene: TRBJ2-5; CDR3 DNA: TGTGCCAGTAGTCCGGGGTTCCAAGAGACCCAGTACTTC; CDR3 protein: CASSPGFQETQYF
V gene: TRBV2; D gene: .; clone size: .; J gene: TRBJ2-6; CDR3 DNA: TGTGCCAGCAGTGTTTTGTGGTCAGTTTACTCTGGGGCCAACGTCCTGACTTTC; CDR3 protein: CASSVLWSVYSGANVLTF
V gene: TRBV11-2; D gene: .; clone size: .; J gene: TRBJ2-1; CDR3 DNA: TGTGCCAGCAGCTTGGGGGGAAGTTCCTACAATGAGCAGTTCTTC; CDR3 protein: CASSLGGSSYNEQFF
V gene: TRBV6-5; D gene: TRBD2; clone size: .; J gene: TRBJ2-1; CDR3 DNA: TGTGCCAGCAGTAAACTAGCGGGCCCCGGGAGTGAGCAGTTCTTC; CDR3 protein: CASSKLAGPGSEQFF
V gene: TRBV23-1; D gene: .; clone size: .; J gene: TRBJ1-1; CDR3 DNA: TGCGCCAGCACCCCCTGGTACAGGGAACTACTAACGAACACTGAAGCTTTCTTT; CDR3 protein: CASTPWYRELLTNTEAFF
V gene: TRBV5-1; D gene: TRBD2; clone size: .; J gene: TRBJ2-3; CDR3 DNA: TGCGCCAGCAGCTTGGAGCCTAGCGGGGGGGCCACAGATACGCAGTATTTT; CDR3 protein: CASSLEPSGGATDTQYF
V gene: TRBV9; D gene: TRBD1; clone size: .; J gene: TRBJ2-2; CDR3 DNA: TGTGCCAGCAGCGCGTACCGGGACAGCCTAAACACCGGGGAGCTGTTTTTT; CDR3 protein: CASSAYRDSLNTGELFF
V gene: TRBV7-8; D gene: .; clone size: .; J gene: TRBJ2-7; CDR3 DNA: TGTGCCAGCAGCTTAGGTGGGAGAAACTACGAGCAGTACTTC; CDR3 protein: CASSLGGRNYEQYF
V gene: TRBV9; D gene: .; clone size: once; J gene: TRBJ2-7; CDR3 DNA: TGTGCCAGCAGCGTAGGGGCAGATTCCTACGAGCAGTACTTC; CDR3 protein: CASSVGADSYEQYF
V gene: TRBV5-1; D gene: TRBD1; clone size: .; J gene: TRBJ2-5; CDR3 DNA: TGCGCCAGCAGCTTGGGGGGGTGGACAGGGGGCCTTCGAGAGACCCAGTACTTC; CDR3 protein: CASSLGGWTGGLRETQYF
V gene: TRBV14; D gene: .; clone size: .; J gene: TRBJ2-4; CDR3 DNA: TGTGCCAGCAGCCCCTTACGGGGGAAAAACATTCAGTACTTC; CDR3 protein: CASSPLRGKNIQYF
V gene: TRBV5-4; D gene: TRBD1; clone size: .; J gene: TRBJ2-1; CDR3 DNA: TGTGCCAGCAGCTTGGGACAGGGTAGTGAGCAGTTCTTC; CDR3 protein: CASSLGQGSEQFF
V gene: TRBV7-3; D gene: .; clone size: .; J gene: TRBJ1-1; CDR3 DNA: TGTGCCAGCAGCTTAAGAGGTTCCGACACTGAAGCTTTCTTT; CDR3 protein: CASSLRGSDTEAFF
V gene: TRBV30; D gene: .; clone size: .; J gene: TRBJ2-7; CDR3 DNA: TGTGCCTGGAGTGTATCGGGAGCCCACGAGCAGTACTTC; CDR3 protein: CAWSVSGAHEQYF
V gene: TRBV5-1; D gene: .; clone size: once; J gene: TRBJ2-7; CDR3 DNA: TGCGCCAGCAGCTTGGCCGTTAACGAGCAGTACTTC; CDR3 protein: CASSLAVNEQYF
V gene: TRBV19; D gene: TRBD2; clone size: .; J gene: TRBJ2-1; CDR3 DNA: TGTGCCAGTAGTATGGGACTAGCGGGAGGGGGAGTCTACAATGAGCAGTTCTTC; CDR3 protein: CASSMGLAGGGVYNEQFF
V gene: TRBV11-2; D gene: .; clone size: once; J gene: TRBJ1-1; CDR3 DNA: TGTGCCAGCAGCTTAGGTTGGCGGAACGCGAAAACTGAAGCTTTCTTT; CDR3 protein: CASSLGWRNAKTEAFF
V gene: TRBV11-1; D gene: .; clone size: once; J gene: TRBJ2-3; CDR3 DNA: TGTGCCAGCAGCTTGTCGGGTTCGCAGGGAGATACGCAGTATTTT; CDR3 protein: CASSLSGSQGDTQYF
V gene: TRBV7-6; D gene: .; clone size: once; J gene: TRBJ2-1; CDR3 DNA: TGTGCCAGCAGCCGAGTAAGCGAGACCTACAATGAGCAGTTCTTC; CDR3 protein: CASSRVSETYNEQFF
V gene: TRBV4-1; D gene: .; clone size: .; J gene: TRBJ2-7; CDR3 DNA: TGCGCCAGCAGCCAGCAGGAGGGTCCCTACGAGCAGTACTTC; CDR3 protein: CASSQQEGPYEQYF
V gene: TRBV28; D gene: TRBD1; clone size: .; J gene: TRBJ1-2; CDR3 DNA: TGTGCCAGCGGTTGGGTAGGGGGCGCAGACTATGGCTACACCTTC; CDR3 protein: CASGWVGGADYGYTF
V gene: TRBV6-5; D gene: .; clone size: .; J gene: TRBJ2-7; CDR3 DNA: TGTGCCAGCAGTCCTGGGAGTGCATTCTACGAGCAGTACTTC; CDR3 protein: CASSPGSAFYEQYF
V gene: TRBV19; D gene: TRBD2; clone size: .; J gene: TRBJ2-3; CDR3 DNA: TGTGCCAGTAGTATTAGGGCTAGCGGGGGGGTCATGAATACGCAGTATTTT; CDR3 protein: CASSIRASGGVMNTQYF
V gene: TRBV5-1; D gene: TRBD1; clone size: .; J gene: TRBJ2-1; CDR3 DNA: TGCGCCAGCAACGAGCGGACAGGGTCCTACAATGAGCAGTTCTTC; CDR3 protein: CASNERTGSYNEQFF
V gene: TRBV19; D gene: TRBD1; clone size: .; J gene: TRBJ1-2; CDR3 DNA: TGTGCCAGTAGTAACGTAACGGACAGGGGAAATTTCTATGGCTACACCTTC; CDR3 protein: CASSNVTDRGNFYGYTF
V gene: TRBV2; D gene: .; clone size: .; J gene: TRBJ2-1; CDR3 DNA: TGTGCCAGCAGTGCGGAGATACAGGCGAATGAGCAGTTCTTC; CDR3 protein: CASSAEIQANEQFF
V gene: TRBV11-2; D gene: .; clone size: .; J gene: TRBJ2-3; CDR3 DNA: TGTGCCAGCAGCTACGGAGCGGGCCCCACAGATACGCAGTATTTT; CDR3 protein: CASSYGAGPTDTQYF
V gene: TRBV6-1; D gene: TRBD1; clone size: once; J gene: TRBJ1-5; CDR3 DNA: TGTGCCAGCAGTGAAGCGCAGAGGACAGGGGGCTTGAGGAGCAATCAGCCCCAGCATTTT; CDR3 protein: CASSEAQRTGGLRSNQPQHF
V gene: TRBV30; D gene: TRBD1; clone size: .; J gene: TRBJ1-2; CDR3 DNA: TGTGCCTGGAGTTTCTACGGACAGGGCTTTTTCACCTTC; CDR3 protein: CAWSFYGQGFFTF
V gene: TRBV6-6; D gene: TRBD1; clone size: .; J gene: TRBJ1-5; CDR3 DNA: TGTGCCAGCAGTTACTCAGGGGGCGGAAATCAGCCCCAGCATTTT; CDR3 protein: CASSYSGGGNQPQHF
V gene: TRBV5-4; D gene: .; clone size: once; J gene: TRBJ1-1; CDR3 DNA: TGTGCCAGCAGCTTACAGAATCCGAACACTGAAGCTTTCTTT; CDR3 protein: CASSLQNPNTEAFF
V gene: TRBV2; D gene: TRBD1; clone size: .; J gene: TRBJ2-4; CDR3 DNA: TGTGCCAGTCGACAGGGGGCAAACATTCAGTACTTC; CDR3 protein: CASRQGANIQYF
V gene: TRBV5-1; D gene: .; clone size: .; J gene: TRBJ2-7; CDR3 DNA: TGCGCCAGCAGCTTGGGCTCGACTAGTGGTGGCGAGCAGTACTTC; CDR3 protein: CASSLGSTSGGEQYF
V gene: TRBV7-6; D gene: TRBD2; clone size: once; J gene: TRBJ2-2; CDR3 DNA: TGTGCCAGCAGCTTAGTGGGGGGGGACTTCGCCGGGGAGCTGTTTTTT; CDR3 protein: CASSLVGGDFAGELFF
V gene: TRBV9; D gene: .; clone size: few; J gene: TRBJ2-1; CDR3 DNA: TGTGCCAGCAGCGGTAGCGGACTCAAGGGCAATGAGCAGTTCTTC; CDR3 protein: CASSGSGLKGNEQFF
V gene: TRBV19; D gene: .; clone size: .; J gene: TRBJ2-3; CDR3 DNA: TGTGCCACCCGGACGGGGTACGACACAGATACGCAGTATTTT; CDR3 protein: CATRTGYDTDTQYF
V gene: TRBV6-4; D gene: TRBD2; clone size: .; J gene: TRBJ2-2; CDR3 DNA: TGTGCCAGCAGTGACTTCGGGAGGGCGAACACCGGGGAGCTGTTTTTT; CDR3 protein: CASSDFGRANTGELFF
V gene: TRBV5-1; D gene: TRBD2; clone size: .; J gene: TRBJ2-1; CDR3 DNA: TGCGCCAGCAGCTTGGGGGTACTAGCGGGACCATACAATGAGCAGTTCTTC; CDR3 protein: CASSLGVLAGPYNEQFF
V gene: TRBV28; D gene: TRBD1; clone size: .; J gene: TRBJ2-1; CDR3 DNA: TGTGCCAGCAGGGACAGGGGAAACAATGAGCAGTTCTTC; CDR3 protein: CASRDRGNNEQFF
V gene: TRBV29-1; D gene: TRBD2; clone size: once; J gene: TRBJ2-1; CDR3 DNA: TGCAGCGTTGTAGCGGGAACCAACAATGAGCAGTTCTTC; CDR3 protein: CSVVAGTNNEQFF
V gene: TRBV27; D gene: .; clone size: .; J gene: TRBJ1-1; CDR3 DNA: TGTGCCAGCGTATCAGGGCTAGGGGGAACTGAAGCTTTCTTT; CDR3 protein: CASVSGLGGTEAFF
V gene: TRBV30; D gene: TRBD2; clone size: .; J gene: TRBJ2-6; CDR3 DNA: TGTGCCTTGGGGGGGAGAGGTCCCCAAATACTCTCTGGGGCCAACGTCCTGACTTTC; CDR3 protein: CALGGRGPQILSGANVLTF